This T cell receptor (beta chain) was observed in a study of regulatory T cells in long-lasting Graves disease. There are many counts of this clonotype. Arm-PCR with iRepertoire HTBI primers amplified the CDR3 regions for these TCR beta libraries. TCRdb passed the multiplex PCR reads through MiXCR, listing each CDR3 protein once. The sample includes fewer than 500,000 distinct CDR3 sequences, around 16% seen only once; the top ten take approximately 12%. The time point: newly diagnosed GD, antithyroid drugs for less than 3 months. Preparation of the TCR library used RNA extracted from PBMCs. This sample also belongs to another study, concerning T cells in Graves' hyperthyroidism and ophthalmopathy. That publication notes: Hyperthyroidism of Graves' type that showed no ophthalmopathy progression within 18 months was stable. Hyperthyroidism patients were newly diagnosed, had disease duration under 2 months, and were aged 18 to 65 years. The HTBI primer set drove a first-round RT-PCR of the TCR CDR3. Ophthalmopathy was predicted by the model a median of about 6.5 months ahead of onset.

The source was peripheral blood mononuclear cells (PBMCs), collected at new diagnosis, from a patient treated with antithyroid drugs. The clonotype was recovered from a man aged 35 to 55 with Graves disease.

The CDR3 protein is CATQQGDTEAFF. The DNA of the CDR3 is TGTGCCACGCAACAGGGTGACACTGAAGCTTTCTTT. J is TRBJ1-1 and V is TRBV28; the D gene is possibly TRBD1 (6 bases). The CDR3 is 12 residues long. Trimming removed 10 bases at V and 3 bases at J, with 12 bases between. From germline, CDR1 is MDHEN and CDR2 SYDVKM.